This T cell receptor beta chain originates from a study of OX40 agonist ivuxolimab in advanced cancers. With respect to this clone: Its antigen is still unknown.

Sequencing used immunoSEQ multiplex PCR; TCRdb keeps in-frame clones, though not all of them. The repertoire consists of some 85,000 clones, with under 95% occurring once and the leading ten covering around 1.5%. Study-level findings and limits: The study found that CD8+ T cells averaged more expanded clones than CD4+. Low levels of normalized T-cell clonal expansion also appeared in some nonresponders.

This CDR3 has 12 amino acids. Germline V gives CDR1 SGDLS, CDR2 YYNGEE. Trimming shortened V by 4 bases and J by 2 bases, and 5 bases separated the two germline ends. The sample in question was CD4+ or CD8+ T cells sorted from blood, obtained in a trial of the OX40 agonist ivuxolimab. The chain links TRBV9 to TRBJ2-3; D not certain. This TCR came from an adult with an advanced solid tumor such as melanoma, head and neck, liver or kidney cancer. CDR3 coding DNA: TGTGCCAGCAGCACTAACACAGATACGCAGTATTTT. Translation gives CASSTNTDTQYF.